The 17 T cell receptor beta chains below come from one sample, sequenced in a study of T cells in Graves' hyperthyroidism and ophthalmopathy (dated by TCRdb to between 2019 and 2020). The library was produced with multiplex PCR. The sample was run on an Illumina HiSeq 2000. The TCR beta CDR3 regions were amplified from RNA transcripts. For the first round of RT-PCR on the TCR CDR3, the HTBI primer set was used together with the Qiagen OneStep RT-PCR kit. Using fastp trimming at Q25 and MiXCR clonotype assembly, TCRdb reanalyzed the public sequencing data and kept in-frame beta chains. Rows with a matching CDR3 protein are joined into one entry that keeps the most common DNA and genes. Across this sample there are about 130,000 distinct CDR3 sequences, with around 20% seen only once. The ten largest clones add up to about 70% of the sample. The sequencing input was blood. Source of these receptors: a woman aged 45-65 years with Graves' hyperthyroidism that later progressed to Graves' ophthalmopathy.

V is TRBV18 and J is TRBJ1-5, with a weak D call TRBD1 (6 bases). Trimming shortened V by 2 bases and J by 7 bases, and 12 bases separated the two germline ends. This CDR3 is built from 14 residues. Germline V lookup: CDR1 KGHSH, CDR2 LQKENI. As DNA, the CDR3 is TGTGCCAGCTCACCAGGGACAAAGAGCCAGCCCCAGCATTTT. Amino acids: CASSPGTKSQPQHF.

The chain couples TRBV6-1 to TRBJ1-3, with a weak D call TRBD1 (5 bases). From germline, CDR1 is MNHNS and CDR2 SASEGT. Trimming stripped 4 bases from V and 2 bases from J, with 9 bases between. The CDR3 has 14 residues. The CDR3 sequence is CASSVSGPGNTIYF. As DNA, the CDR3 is TGTGCCAGCAGTGTTTCGGGGCCTGGAAACACCATATATTTT.

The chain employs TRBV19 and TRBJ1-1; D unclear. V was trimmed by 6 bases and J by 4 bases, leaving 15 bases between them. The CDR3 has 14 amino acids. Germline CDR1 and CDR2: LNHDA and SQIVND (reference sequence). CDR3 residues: CASSRDRGGTEAFF. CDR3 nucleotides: TGTGCCAGTAGCCGCGACCGGGGAGGCACTGAAGCTTTCTTT.

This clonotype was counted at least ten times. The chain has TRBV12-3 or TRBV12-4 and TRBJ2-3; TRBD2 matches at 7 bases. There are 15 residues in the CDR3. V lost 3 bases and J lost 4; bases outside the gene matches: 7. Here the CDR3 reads CASSFGAGEADTQYF. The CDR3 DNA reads TGTGCCAGCAGTTTCGGGGCGGGAGAGGCAGATACGCAGTATTTT.

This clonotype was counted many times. The DNA of the CDR3 is TGCGCCAGCAGCTTGGGACTAGCCCTTTCTGGGGAGCTGTTTTTT. This sequence encodes CASSLGLALSGELFF. This rearrangement joins TRBV5-1 to TRBJ2-2; 7 nucleotides line up with TRBD2. This CDR3 has 15 amino acids. After removal of 0 bases from V and 8 bases from J, the junction contained 7 bases not matched to a gene. The germline gives CDR1 SGHRS, CDR2 YFSETQ.

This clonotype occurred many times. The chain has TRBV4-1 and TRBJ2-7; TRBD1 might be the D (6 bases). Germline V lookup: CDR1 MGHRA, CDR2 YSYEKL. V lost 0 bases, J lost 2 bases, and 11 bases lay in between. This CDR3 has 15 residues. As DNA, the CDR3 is TGCGCCAGCAGCCAAGACAGGGGCACCCCCTACGAGCAGTACTTC. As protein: CASSQDRGTPYEQYF.

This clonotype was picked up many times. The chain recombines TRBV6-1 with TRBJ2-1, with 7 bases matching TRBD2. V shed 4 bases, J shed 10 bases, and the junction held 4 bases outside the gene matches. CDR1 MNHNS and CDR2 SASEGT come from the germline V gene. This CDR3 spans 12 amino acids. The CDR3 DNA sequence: TGTGCCAGCAGTGGACTAGCTTTGGAGCAGTTCTTC. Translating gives CASSGLALEQFF.

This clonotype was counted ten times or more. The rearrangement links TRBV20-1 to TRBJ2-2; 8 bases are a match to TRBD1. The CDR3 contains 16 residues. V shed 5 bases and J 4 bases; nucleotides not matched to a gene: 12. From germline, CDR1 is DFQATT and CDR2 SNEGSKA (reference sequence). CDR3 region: CSAPKVRDRLTGELFF. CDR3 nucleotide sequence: TGCAGTGCTCCCAAGGTTCGGGACAGGCTCACCGGGGAGCTGTTTTTT.

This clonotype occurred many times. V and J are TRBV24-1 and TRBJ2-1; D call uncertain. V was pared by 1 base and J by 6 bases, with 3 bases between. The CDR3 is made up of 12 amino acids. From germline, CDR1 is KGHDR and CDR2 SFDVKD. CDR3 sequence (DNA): TGTGCCACCAGTGATTTTACCAATGAGCAGTTCTTC. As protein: CATSDFTNEQFF.

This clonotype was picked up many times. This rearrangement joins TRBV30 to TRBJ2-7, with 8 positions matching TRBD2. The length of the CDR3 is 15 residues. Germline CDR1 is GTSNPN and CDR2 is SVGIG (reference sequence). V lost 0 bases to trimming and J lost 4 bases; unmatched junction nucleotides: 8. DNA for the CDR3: TGTGCCTGGAGTGTAACCGGGACTAGGTTTTACGAGCAGTACTTC. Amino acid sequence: CAWSVTGTRFYEQYF.

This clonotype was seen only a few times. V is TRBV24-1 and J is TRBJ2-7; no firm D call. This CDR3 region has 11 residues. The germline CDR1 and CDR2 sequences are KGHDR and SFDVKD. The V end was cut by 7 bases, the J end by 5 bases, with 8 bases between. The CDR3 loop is CATRAHDEQYF. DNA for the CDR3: TGTGCCACCAGGGCACATGACGAGCAGTACTTC.

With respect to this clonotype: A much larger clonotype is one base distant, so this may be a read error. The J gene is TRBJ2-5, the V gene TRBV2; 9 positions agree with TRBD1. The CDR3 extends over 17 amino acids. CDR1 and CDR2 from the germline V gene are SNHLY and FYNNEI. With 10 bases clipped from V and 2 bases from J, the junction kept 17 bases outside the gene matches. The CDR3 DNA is TGTGCCACCAAACCGCTGCGGGACAGGGAGCAGCAAGAGACCCAGTACTTC. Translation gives CATKPLRDREQQETQYF.

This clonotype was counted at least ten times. The DNA for the CDR3 is TGTGCCAGCAGTGGCAGGGAAGTGGCTTTCTTT. Protein: CASSGREVAFF. V usage is TRBV2 and J usage is TRBJ1-1; maybe TRBD1 (5 bases). The V gene's germline CDR1 is SNHLY and CDR2 FYNNEI. The CDR3 contains 11 residues. Trimming took 4 bases from V and 11 from J, leaving 11 bases between them.

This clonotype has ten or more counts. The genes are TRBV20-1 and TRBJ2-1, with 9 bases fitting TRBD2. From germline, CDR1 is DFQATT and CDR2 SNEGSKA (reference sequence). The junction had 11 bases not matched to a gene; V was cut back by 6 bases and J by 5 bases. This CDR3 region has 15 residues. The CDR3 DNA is TGCAGTGCGCGAGCCTTACTAGCGGGCGACAATGAGCAGTTCTTC. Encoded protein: CSARALLAGDNEQFF.

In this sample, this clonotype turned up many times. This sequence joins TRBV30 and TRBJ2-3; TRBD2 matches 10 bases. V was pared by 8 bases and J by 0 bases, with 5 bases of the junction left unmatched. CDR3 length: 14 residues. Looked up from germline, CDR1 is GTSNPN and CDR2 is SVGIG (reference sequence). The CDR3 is CAMGAGGSTDTQYF. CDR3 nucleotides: TGTGCCATGGGAGCGGGAGGGAGCACAGATACGCAGTATTTT. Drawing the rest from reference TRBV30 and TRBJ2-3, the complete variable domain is SQTIHQWPATLVQPVGSPLSLECTVEGTSNPNLYWYRQAAGRGLQLLFYSVGIGQISSEVPQNLSASRPQDRQFILSSKKLLLSDSGFYLCAMGAGGSTDTQYFGPGTRLTVL.

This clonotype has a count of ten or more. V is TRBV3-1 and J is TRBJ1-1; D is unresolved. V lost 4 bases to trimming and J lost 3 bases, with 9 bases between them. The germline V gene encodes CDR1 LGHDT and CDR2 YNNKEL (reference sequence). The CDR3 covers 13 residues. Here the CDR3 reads CASSLQLDTEAFF. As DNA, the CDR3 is TGTGCCAGCAGCCTACAGTTGGACACTGAAGCTTTCTTT.

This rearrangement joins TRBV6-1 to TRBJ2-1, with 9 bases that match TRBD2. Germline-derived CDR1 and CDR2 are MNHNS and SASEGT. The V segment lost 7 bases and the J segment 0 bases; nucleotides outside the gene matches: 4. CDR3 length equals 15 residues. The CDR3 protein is CASIISGSSYNEQFF. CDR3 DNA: TGTGCCAGCATCATTAGCGGGAGCTCCTACAATGAGCAGTTCTTC.